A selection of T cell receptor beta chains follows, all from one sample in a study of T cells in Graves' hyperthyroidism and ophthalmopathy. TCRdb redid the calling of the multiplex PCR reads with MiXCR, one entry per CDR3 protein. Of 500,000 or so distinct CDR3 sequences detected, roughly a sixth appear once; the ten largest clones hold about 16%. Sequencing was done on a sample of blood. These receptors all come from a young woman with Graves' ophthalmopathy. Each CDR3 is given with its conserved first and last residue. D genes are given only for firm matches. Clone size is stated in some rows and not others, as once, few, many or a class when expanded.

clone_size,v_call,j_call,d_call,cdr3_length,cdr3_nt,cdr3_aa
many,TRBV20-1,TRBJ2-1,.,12,TGCAGTGCTAGAGATCTAGGGGATGAGCAGTTCTTC,CSARDLGDEQFF
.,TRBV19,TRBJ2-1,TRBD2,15,TGTGCCAGTAGCCTACTAGCGGGAGCGCGAAATGAGCAGTTCTTC,CASSLLAGARNEQFF
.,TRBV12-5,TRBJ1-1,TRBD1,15,TGTGCTAGTGGTTTGGTACTTGGGACAGCCACTGAAGCTTTCTTT,CASGLVLGTATEAFF
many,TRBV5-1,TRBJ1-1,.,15,TGCGCCAGCAGCTTGAAGACTGCTAAAGGGACTGAAGCTTTCTTT,CASSLKTAKGTEAFF
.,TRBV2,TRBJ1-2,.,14,TGTGCCAGCAGTACCCCCGAAGGGTTCTATGGCTACACCTTC,CASSTPEGFYGYTF
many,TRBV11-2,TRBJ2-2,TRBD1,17,TGTGCCAGCAGCTTAGCAGGGGACAGCTTCTACACCGGGGAGCTGTTTTTT,CASSLAGDSFYTGELFF
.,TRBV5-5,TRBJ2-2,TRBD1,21,TGTGCCAGCCTTGGTACTAGGGGGCCCAGCCTCTCCCAGTTCGGCACCGGGGAGCTGTTTTTT,CASLGTRGPSLSQFGTGELFF
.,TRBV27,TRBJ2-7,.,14,TGTGCCAGCAGACTGATAACAGGCGGGTACGAGCAGTACTTC,CASRLITGGYEQYF
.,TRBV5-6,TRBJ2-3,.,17,TGTGCCAGCAGCCTATGGACTGACGAACCTAGCACAGATACGCAGTATTTT,CASSLWTDEPSTDTQYF
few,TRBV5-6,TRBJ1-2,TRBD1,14,TGTGCCAGCACCAGGGGACAGGGATCGAATGGCTACACCTTC,CASTRGQGSNGYTF
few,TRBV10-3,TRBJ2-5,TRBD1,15,TGTGTCATCAGTATGGACAGGGGGCTTCAAGAGACCCAGTACTTC,CVISMDRGLQETQYF
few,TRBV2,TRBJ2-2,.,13,TGTGCCAGCATTAGGACCCACACCGGGGAGCTGTTTTTT,CASIRTHTGELFF
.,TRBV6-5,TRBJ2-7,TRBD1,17,TGTGCCAGCAGTTACTCAACAGACAGGGGCGACACCTACGAGCAGTACTTC,CASSYSTDRGDTYEQYF
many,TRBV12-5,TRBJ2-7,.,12,TGTGCTAGTGGCCCCTCCTCAGACGAGCAGTACTTC,CASGPSSDEQYF